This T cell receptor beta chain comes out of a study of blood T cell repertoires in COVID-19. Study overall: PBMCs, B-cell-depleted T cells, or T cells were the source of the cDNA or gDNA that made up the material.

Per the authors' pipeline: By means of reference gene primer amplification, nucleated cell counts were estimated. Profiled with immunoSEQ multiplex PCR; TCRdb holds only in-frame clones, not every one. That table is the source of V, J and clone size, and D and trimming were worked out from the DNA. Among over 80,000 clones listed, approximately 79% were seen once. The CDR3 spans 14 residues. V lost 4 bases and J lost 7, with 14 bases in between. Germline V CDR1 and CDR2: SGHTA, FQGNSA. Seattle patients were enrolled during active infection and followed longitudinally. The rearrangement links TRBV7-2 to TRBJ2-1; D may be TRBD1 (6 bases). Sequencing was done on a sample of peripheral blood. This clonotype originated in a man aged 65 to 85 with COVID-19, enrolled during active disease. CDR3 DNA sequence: TGTGCCAGCAGCTCCCTTCCCAGGGGTAATGAGCAGTTCTTC. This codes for CASSSLPRGNEQFF.